This TCR beta chain was obtained from a study of CD8 T cells in Susac syndrome. The V gene lost 3 bases and the J gene lost 5 bases, with 7 bases spanning the gap. The CDR3 contains 12 residues. The V gene's germline CDR1 is GTSNPN and CDR2 SVGIG (reference sequence). Remarks on this clonotype: The antigen is undetermined.

The authors sequenced TCR beta from blood CD8+ and CD4+ T cells. TEMRA cells were FACS-enriched, with CD8+ and CD4+ T cells isolated negatively. Study-wide points: It was acknowledged in the study that the number of individuals who were included in its TCR sequencing and HLA analysis was relatively small.

Random hexamers primed reverse transcription of roughly 0.45 to 1 ug RNA. A multiplex approach, immunoSEQ multiplex PCR, amplified TCR beta CDR3 across 54 Vbeta and 13 Jbeta. TCRdb redid the calling of the immunoSEQ multiplex PCR reads with MiXCR, one entry per CDR3 protein. The sample carries 190,000 or so distinct CDR3 sequences, 85% to 95% recorded once. This chain uses TRBV30 with TRBJ1-4; tentatively, D is TRBD1 (5 bases). This receptor was obtained from a human donor with multiple sclerosis. Source material: CD4+ T cells from PBMCs. CDR3 protein: CAWRRGNEKLFF. CDR3 coding DNA: TGTGCCTGGAGACGGGGGAATGAAAAACTGTTTTTT.